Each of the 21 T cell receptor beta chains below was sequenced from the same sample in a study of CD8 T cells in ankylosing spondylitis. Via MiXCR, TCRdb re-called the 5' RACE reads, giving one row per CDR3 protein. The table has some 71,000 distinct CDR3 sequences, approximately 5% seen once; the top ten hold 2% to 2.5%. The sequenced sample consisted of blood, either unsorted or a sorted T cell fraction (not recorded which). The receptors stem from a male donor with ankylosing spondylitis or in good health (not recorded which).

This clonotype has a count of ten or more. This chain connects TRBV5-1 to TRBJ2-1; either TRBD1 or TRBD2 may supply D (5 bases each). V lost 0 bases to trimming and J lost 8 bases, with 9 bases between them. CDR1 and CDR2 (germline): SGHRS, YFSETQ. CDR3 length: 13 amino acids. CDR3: CASSLAGRDEQFF. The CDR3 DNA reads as TGCGCCAGCAGCTTGGCAGGGAGAGATGAGCAGTTCTTC.

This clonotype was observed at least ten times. The chain's CDR3 is CASSHSGTGYEQYF. The CDR3 DNA reads TGTGCCAGCAGCCATTCCGGGACAGGCTACGAGCAGTACTTC. The V and J genes are TRBV3-1 and TRBJ2-7; TRBD1 matches 8 bases. CDR3 length: 14 amino acids. CDR1 LGHDT and CDR2 YNNKEL come from the germline V gene (reference sequence). Trimming at V came to 3 bases and at J to 3 bases, leaving 4 bases not matched to a gene.

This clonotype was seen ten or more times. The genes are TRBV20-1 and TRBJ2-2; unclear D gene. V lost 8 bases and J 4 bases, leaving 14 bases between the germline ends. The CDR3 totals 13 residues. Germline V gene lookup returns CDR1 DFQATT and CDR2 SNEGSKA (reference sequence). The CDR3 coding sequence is TGCAGTCTCCTGGAAGGGTTCACCGGGGAGCTGTTTTTT. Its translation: CSLLEGFTGELFF.

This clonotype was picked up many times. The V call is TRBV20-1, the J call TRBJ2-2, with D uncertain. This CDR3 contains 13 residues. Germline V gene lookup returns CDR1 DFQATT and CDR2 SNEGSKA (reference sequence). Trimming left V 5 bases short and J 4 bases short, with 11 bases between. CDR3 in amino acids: CSAFQGSTGELFF. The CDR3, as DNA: TGCAGTGCTTTCCAAGGATCCACCGGGGAGCTGTTTTTT.

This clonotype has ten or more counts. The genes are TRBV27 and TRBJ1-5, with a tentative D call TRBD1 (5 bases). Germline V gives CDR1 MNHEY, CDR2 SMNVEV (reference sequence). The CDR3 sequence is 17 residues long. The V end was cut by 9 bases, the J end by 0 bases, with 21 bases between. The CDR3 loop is CASGGGGPNYSNQPQHF. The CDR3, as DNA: TGTGCCAGTGGCGGGGGAGGACCTAACTATAGCAATCAGCCCCAGCATTTT.

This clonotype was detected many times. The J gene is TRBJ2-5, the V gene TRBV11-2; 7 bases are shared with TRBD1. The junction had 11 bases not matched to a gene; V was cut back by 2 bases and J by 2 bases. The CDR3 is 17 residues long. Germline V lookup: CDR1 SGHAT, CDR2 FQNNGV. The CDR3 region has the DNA TGTGCCAGCAGCTTACTAGGGGGACAGAACCCTCAAGAGACCCAGTACTTC. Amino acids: CASSLLGGQNPQETQYF. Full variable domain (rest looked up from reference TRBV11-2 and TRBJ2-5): EAGVAQSPRYKIIEKRQSVAFWCNPISGHATLYWYQQILGQGPKLLIQFQNNGVVDDSQLPKDRFSAERLKGVDSTLKIQPAKLEDSAVYLCASSLLGGQNPQETQYFGPGTRLLVL.

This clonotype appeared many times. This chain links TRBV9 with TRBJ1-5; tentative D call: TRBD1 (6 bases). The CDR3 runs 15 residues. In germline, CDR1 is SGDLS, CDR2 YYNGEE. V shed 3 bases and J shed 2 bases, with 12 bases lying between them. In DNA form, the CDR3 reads TGTGCCAGCAGCGCGGGGGGCAAGGGCAATCAGCCCCAGCATTTT. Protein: CASSAGGKGNQPQHF.

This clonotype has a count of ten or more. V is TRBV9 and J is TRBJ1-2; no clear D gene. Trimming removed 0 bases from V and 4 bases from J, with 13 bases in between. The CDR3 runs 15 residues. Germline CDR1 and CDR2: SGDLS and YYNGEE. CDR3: CASSVGDNGGYGYTF. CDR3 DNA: TGTGCCAGCAGCGTAGGTGACAACGGCGGCTATGGCTACACCTTC.

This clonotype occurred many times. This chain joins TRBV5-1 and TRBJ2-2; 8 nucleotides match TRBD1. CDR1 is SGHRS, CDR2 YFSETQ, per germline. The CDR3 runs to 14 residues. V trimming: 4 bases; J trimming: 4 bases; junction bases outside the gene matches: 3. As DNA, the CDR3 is TGCGCCAGCAGCCGTGGGACAGGCACCGGGGAGCTGTTTTTT. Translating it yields CASSRGTGTGELFF.

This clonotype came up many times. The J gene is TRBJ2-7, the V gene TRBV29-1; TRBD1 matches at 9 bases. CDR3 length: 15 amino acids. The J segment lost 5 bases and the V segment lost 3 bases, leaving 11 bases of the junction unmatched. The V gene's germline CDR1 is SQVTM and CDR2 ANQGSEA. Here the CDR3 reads CSVDGAGQGINEQYF. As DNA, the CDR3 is TGCAGCGTTGACGGTGCGGGACAGGGTATCAACGAGCAGTACTTC.

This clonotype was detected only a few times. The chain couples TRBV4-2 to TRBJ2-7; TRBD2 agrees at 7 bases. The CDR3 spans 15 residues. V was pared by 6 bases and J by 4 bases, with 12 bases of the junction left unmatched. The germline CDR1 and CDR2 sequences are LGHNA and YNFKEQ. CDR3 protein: CASSVSGTAQYEQYF. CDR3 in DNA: TGTGCCAGCAGTGTCAGCGGGACCGCCCAATACGAGCAGTACTTC.

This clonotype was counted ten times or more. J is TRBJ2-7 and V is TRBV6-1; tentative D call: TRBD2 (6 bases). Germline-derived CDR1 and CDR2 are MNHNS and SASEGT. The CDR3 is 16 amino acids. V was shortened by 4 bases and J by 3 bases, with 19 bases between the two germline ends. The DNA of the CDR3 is TGTGCCAGCAGTGGAAAAGCGGGTGGGGGGATCTACGAGCAGTACTTC. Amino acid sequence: CASSGKAGGGIYEQYF.

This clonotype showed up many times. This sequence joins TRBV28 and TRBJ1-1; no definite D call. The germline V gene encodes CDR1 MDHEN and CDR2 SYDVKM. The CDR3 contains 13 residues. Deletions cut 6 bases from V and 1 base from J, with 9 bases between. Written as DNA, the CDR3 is TGTGCCAGCAGAACCACACCGAACACTGAAGCTTTCTTT. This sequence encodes CASRTTPNTEAFF.

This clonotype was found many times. The CDR3, as DNA: TGTGCCAGCTCGACTGGACAGGGGCCTTACGAGCAGTACTTC. Its protein is CASSTGQGPYEQYF. This rearrangement joins TRBV18 to TRBJ2-7; 9 bases match TRBD1. Germline V gene sequence: CDR1 KGHSH, CDR2 LQKENI. V lost 6 bases to trimming and J lost 4 bases; unmatched junction nucleotides: 7. This CDR3 has 14 residues.

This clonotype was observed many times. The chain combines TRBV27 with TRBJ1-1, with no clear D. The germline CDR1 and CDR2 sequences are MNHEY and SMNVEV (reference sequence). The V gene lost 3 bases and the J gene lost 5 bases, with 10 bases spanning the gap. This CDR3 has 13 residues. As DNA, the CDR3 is TGTGCCAGCAGTTTGAGGGAGGGAACTGAAGCTTTCTTT. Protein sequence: CASSLREGTEAFF.

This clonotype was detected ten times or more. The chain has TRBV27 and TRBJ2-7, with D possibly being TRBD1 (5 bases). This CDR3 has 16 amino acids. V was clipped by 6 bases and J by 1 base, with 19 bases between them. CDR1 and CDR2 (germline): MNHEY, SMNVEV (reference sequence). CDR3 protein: CASRPLPGSGSYEQYF. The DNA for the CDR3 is TGTGCCAGCAGACCCCTACCAGGGTCCGGGTCCTACGAGCAGTACTTC.

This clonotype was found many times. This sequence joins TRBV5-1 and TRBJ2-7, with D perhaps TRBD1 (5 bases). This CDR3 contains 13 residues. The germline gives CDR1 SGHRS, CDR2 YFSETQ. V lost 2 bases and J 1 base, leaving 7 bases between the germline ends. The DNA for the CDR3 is TGCGCCAGCAGCTTCGACAGATCCTACGAGCAGTACTTC. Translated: CASSFDRSYEQYF.

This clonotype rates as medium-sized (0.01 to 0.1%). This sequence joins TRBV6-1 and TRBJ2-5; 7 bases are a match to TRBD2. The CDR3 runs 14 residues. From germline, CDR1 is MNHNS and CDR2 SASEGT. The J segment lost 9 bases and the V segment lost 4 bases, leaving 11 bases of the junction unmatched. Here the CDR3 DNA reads TGTGCCAGCAGTGTTAGCGGGCTGGGAGCGTCCCAGTACTTC. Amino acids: CASSVSGLGASQYF.

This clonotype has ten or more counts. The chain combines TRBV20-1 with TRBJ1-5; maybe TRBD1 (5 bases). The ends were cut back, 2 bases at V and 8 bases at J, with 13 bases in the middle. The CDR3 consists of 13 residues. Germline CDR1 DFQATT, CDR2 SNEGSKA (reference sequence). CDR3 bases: TGCAGTGCTAGACGACAGCCTGGGGAGCCCCAGCATTTT. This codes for CSARRQPGEPQHF.

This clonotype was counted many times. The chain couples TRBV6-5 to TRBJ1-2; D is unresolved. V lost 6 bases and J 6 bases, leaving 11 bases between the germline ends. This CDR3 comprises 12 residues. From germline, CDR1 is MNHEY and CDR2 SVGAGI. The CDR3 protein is CASRLREDGYTF. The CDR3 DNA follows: TGTGCCAGCAGATTACGAGAGGATGGCTACACCTTC.

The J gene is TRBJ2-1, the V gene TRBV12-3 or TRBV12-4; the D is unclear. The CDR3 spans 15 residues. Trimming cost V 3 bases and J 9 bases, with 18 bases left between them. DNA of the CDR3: TGTGCCAGCAGTTTTTCGGGCCCGCTGAACACTGAGCAGTTCTTC. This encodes CASSFSGPLNTEQFF.